This record looks at one T cell receptor beta chain sequence and its context. The data stem from a study of T cell changes during pregnancy in multiple sclerosis. Produced via immunoSEQ multiplex PCR; TCRdb's table is partial and in-frame only. Altogether 90,000 to 120,000 clones are present, around nine tenths being singletons, with the ten largest covering around 1.2%. The V gene lost 2 bases and the J gene lost 7 bases, with 10 bases spanning the gap. CDR3 length: 13 amino acids. Germline CDR1 and CDR2: SGDLS and YYNGEE. Sample: peripheral blood, taken in the second trimester of pregnancy. V gene TRBV9 combines with J gene TRBJ2-4; D is unclear. This TCR was recovered from a female donor with multiple sclerosis, enrolled in a pregnancy study. The CDR3 DNA reads as TGTGCCAGCAGCGTGAATTCACGGAACATTCAGTACTTC. It codes for CASSVNSRNIQYF.